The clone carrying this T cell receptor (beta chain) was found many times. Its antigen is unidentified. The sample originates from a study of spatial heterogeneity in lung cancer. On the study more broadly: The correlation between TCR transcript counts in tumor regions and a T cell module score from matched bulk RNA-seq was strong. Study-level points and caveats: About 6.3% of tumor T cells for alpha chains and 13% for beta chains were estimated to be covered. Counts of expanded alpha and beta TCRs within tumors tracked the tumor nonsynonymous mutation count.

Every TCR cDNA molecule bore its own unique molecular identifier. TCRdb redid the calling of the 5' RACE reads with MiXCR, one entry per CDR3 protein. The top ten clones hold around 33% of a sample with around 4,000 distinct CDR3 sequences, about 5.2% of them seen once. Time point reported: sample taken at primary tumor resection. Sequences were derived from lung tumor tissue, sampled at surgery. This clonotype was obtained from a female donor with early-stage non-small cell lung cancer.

The CDR3 region is CASSLETGNYNEQFF. CDR3 coding DNA: TGTGCCAGCAGCCTCGAGACAGGGAACTACAATGAGCAGTTCTTC. This sequence joins TRBV7-3 and TRBJ2-1; TRBD1 matches 7 bases. Per the germline V gene, CDR1 is SGHTA and CDR2 is FQGTGA. The ends lost 5 bases at V and 3 bases at J; junction bases unmatched: 7. CDR3 length equals 15 residues. The full variable domain, rest sourced from reference TRBV7-3 and TRBJ2-1, is GAGVSQTPSNKVTEKGKYVELRCDPISGHTALYWYRQSLGQGPEFLIYFQGTGAADDSGLPNDRFFAVRPEGSVSTLKIQRTERGDSAVYLCASSLETGNYNEQFFGPGTRLTVL.